This passage covers 5 T cell receptor beta chains from one sample sequenced in a study of blood T cell repertoires in COVID-19. Profiled with immunoSEQ multiplex PCR; TCRdb holds only in-frame clones, not every one. There are a few hundred thousand clones in the sample; 81% occur only once, and around 9% lies in the top ten. Sequenced: PBMCs or T cells enriched from blood (not recorded which). The receptors originated from a man aged 35-49 years who had recovered from COVID-19.

The chain has TRBV19 and TRBJ2-3; 9 positions match TRBD2. CDR1 and CDR2 from the germline V gene are LNHDA and SQIVND (reference sequence). Trimming took 5 bases from V and 2 from J; bases not matched to a gene: 5. The CDR3 is 15 amino acids. CDR3 loop: CASSRSGGYTDTQYF. CDR3 in DNA: TGTGCCAGTAGTCGGAGCGGGGGGTACACAGATACGCAGTATTTT.

This sequence joins TRBV3-1 (or the pseudogene TRBV3-2) and TRBJ1-2, with TRBD1 matching 9 bases. The junction had 4 bases not matched to a gene; V was cut back by 4 bases and J by 4 bases. CDR1 and CDR2 from the germline V gene are LGHDT and YNNKEL (reference sequence). This CDR3 region has 14 residues. Here the CDR3 DNA reads TGTGCCAGCAGCCCCCAGGGACAGGGCTATGGCTACACCTTC. Amino acid sequence: CASSPQGQGYGYTF.

The V call is TRBV11-2, the J call TRBJ1-6; D is unresolved. The V gene's germline CDR1 is SGHAT and CDR2 FQNNGV. CDR3 length: 17 amino acids. V shed 4 bases and J shed 1 base, with 14 bases lying between them. Here the CDR3 DNA reads TGTGCCAGCAGCTCGAGGGCCCCCCGTTCCTATAATTCACCCCTCCACTTT. It is translated as CASSSRAPRSYNSPLHF.

The rearrangement links TRBV3-1 (or the pseudogene TRBV3-2) to TRBJ1-2, with 8 bases aligning to TRBD1. The V gene end was trimmed by 5 bases and the J gene end by 8 bases; junction bases not matched to a gene: 7. The CDR3 length is 13 residues. Germline loops: CDR1 LGHDT, CDR2 YNNKEL (reference sequence). The CDR3 spells CASSDSGTGGYTF. The CDR3 nucleotides are TGTGCCAGCAGCGACTCCGGGACAGGAGGCTACACCTTC.

This chain links TRBV5-1 with TRBJ2-5, with 8 bases lining up with TRBD2. Germline CDR1 reads SGHRS; CDR2 reads YFSETQ. The CDR3 has 13 residues. J lost 4 bases, V lost 5 bases, and 4 bases had no gene match. The CDR3 loop reads CASSSGGAETQYF. Written as DNA, the CDR3 is TGCGCCAGCAGTTCCGGGGGGGCAGAGACCCAGTACTTC.